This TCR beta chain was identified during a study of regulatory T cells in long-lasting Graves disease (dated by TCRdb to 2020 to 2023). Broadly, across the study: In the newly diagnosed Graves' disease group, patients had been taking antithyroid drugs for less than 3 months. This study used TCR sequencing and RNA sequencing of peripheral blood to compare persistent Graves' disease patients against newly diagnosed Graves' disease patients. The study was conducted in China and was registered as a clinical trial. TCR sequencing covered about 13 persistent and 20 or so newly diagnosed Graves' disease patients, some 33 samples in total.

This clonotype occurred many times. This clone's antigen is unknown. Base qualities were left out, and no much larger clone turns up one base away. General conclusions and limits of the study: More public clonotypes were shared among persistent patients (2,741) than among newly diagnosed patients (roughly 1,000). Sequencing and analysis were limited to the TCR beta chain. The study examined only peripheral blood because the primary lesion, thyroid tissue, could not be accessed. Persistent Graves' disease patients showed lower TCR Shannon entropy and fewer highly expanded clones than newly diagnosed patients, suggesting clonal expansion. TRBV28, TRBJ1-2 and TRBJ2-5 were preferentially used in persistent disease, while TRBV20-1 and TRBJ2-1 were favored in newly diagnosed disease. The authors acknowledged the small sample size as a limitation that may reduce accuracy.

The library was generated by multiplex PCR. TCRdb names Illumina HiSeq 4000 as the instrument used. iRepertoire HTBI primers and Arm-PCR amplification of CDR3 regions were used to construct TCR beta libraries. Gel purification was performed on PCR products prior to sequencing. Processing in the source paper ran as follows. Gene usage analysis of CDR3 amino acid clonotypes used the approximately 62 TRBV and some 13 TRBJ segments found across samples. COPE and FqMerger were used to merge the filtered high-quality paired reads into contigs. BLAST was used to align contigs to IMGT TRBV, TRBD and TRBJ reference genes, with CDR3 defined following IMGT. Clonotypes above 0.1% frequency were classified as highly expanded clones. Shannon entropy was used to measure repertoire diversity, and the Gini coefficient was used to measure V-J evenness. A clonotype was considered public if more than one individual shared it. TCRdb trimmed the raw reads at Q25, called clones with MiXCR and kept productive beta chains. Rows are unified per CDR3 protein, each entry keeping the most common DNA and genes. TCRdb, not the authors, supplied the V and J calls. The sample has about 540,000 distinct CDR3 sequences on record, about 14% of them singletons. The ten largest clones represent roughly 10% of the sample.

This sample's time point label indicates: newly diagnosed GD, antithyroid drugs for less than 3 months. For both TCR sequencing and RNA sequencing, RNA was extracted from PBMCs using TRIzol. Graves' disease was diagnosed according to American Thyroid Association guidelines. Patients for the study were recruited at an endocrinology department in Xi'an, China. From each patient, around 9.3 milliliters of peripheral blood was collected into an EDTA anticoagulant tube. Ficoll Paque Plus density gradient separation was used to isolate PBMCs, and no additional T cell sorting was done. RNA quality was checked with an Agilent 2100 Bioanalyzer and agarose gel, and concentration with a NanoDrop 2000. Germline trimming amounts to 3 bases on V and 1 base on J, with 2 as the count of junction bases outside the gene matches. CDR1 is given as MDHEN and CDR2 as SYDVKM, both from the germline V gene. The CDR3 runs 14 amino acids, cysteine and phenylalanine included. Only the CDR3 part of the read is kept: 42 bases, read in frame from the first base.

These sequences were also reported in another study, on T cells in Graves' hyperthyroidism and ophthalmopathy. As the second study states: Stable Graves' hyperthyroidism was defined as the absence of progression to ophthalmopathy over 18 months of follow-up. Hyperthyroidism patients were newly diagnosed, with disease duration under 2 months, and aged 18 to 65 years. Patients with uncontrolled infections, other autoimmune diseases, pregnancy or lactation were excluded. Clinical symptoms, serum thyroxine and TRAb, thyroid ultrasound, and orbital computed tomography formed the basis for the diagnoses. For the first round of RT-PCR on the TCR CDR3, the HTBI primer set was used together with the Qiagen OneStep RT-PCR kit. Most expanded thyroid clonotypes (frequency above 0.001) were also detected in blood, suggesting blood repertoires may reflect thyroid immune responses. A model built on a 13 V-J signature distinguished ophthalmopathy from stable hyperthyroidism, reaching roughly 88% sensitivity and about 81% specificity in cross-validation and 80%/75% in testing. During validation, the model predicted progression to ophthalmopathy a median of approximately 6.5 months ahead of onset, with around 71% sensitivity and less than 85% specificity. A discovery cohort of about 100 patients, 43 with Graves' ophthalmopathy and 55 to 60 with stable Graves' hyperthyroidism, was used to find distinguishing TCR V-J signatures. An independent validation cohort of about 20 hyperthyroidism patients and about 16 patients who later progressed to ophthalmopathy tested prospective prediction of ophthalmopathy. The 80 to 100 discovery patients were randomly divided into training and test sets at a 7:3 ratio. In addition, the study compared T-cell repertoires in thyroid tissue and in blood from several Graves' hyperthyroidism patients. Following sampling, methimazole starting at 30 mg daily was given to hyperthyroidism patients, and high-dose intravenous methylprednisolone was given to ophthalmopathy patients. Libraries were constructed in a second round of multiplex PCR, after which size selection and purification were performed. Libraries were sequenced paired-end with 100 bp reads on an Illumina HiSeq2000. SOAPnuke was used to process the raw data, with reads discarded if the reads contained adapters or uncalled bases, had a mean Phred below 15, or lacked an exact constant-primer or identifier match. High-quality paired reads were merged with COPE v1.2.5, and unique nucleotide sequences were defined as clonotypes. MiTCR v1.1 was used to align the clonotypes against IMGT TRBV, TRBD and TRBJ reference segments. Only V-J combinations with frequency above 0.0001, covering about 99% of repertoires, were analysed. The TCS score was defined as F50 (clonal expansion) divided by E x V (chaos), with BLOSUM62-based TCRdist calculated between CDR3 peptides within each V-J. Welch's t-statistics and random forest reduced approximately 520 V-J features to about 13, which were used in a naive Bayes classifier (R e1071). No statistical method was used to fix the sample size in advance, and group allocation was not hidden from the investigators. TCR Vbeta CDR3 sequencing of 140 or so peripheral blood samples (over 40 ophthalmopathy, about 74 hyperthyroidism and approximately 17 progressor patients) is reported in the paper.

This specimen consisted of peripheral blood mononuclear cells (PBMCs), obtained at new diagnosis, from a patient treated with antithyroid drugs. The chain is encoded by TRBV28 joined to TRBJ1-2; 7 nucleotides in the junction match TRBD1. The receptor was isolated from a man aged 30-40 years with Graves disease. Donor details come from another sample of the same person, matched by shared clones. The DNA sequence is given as TGTGCCAGCAGTTTCGACAGGGATAACTATGGCTACACCTTC. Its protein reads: CASSFDRDNYGYTF.